Listed below are T cell receptor beta chains from one sample, sequenced in a study of neoadjuvant nivolumab and ipilimumab in lung cancer. Produced via immunoSEQ multiplex PCR; TCRdb's table is partial and in-frame only. The sample has over 25,000 clones, under 95% seen once. The sample in question was peripheral blood, obtained after neoadjuvant nivolumab, alone or with ipilimumab, at or shortly before surgery. Receptor source: an adult with non-small cell lung cancer. Both conserved end residues are part of each CDR3. The order of the fields is V gene, J gene, clone size, D gene, CDR3 DNA, CDR3 protein. A D gene is named only where the DNA matches it firmly. Only part of the rows carry a size: once, few, many, or a class if the clone is expanded.

V: TRBV10-3; J: TRBJ1-2; size: NA; D: NA; DNA: TGTGCCATCAGAGGTGCTCGAGGCCTGGGCTACACCTTC; CDR3: CAIRGARGLGYTF
V: TRBV6-5; J: TRBJ2-2; size: NA; D: NA; DNA: TGTGCCGCGCGGGGCCATAACACCGGGGAGCTGTTTTTT; CDR3: CAARGHNTGELFF
V: TRBV5-6; J: TRBJ2-3; size: NA; D: NA; DNA: TGTGCCAGCAGCTTATTGGGGAGATGGGGCACAGATACGCAGTATTTT; CDR3: CASSLLGRWGTDTQYF
V: TRBV11-3; J: TRBJ2-5; size: NA; D: TRBD2; DNA: TGTGCCAGCAGCCCGAACCGACTAGCGCAAAAAGAGACCCAGTACTTC; CDR3: CASSPNRLAQKETQYF
V: TRBV11-2; J: TRBJ2-3; size: NA; D: NA; DNA: TGTGCCAGCAGCCCACGGGGGATACGCAACCCTAGCACAGATACGCAGTATTTT; CDR3: CASSPRGIRNPSTDTQYF
V: TRBV6-1; J: TRBJ2-4; size: NA; D: NA; DNA: TGTGCCAGCATGGAGGGAGCGGGAGCCAAAAACATTCAGTACTTC; CDR3: CASMEGAGAKNIQYF
V: TRBV28; J: TRBJ2-7; size: NA; D: TRBD2; DNA: TGTGCCACCCGACTAGCGGGCTACGAGCAGTACTTC; CDR3: CATRLAGYEQYF
V: TRBV5-1; J: TRBJ2-1; size: NA; D: TRBD2; DNA: TGCGCCAGCAGCTTCAGTCGACTAGCGGGCATATCCAATGAGCAGTTCTTC; CDR3: CASSFSRLAGISNEQFF
V: TRBV5-1; J: TRBJ2-3; size: few; D: TRBD1; DNA: TGCGCCAGCAGCTTGGAGCAGGGGGCGGCAGATACGCAGTATTTT; CDR3: CASSLEQGAADTQYF
V: TRBV6-1; J: TRBJ2-7; size: once; D: NA; DNA: TGTGCCAGCAGTGAGGGGTGGCAGACCTACGAGCAGTACTTC; CDR3: CASSEGWQTYEQYF
V: TRBV5-1; J: TRBJ2-2; size: NA; D: NA; DNA: TGCGCCAGCAGCACTCAACCAGATAACACCGGGGAGCTGTTTTTT; CDR3: CASSTQPDNTGELFF
V: TRBV9; J: TRBJ2-3; size: NA; D: NA; DNA: TGTGCCAGCAGCGTAGTACGGGAACGTAGCACAGATACGCAGTATTTT; CDR3: CASSVVRERSTDTQYF
V: TRBV10-3; J: TRBJ2-5; size: NA; D: TRBD2; DNA: TGTGCCATCTCAGCGGGAGGGAAAGAGACCCAGTACTTC; CDR3: CAISAGGKETQYF
V: TRBV5-1; J: TRBJ2-2; size: once; D: TRBD1; DNA: TGCGCCAGCAGCATAAGACAGGGTAATACCGGGGAGCTGTTTTTT; CDR3: CASSIRQGNTGELFF
V: TRBV5-1; J: TRBJ2-7; size: NA; D: NA; DNA: TGCGCCAGCCAGAACTATCGGACAGCCGGGGATAAGGACCCTCTAGGGGGCGAGCAGTACTTC; CDR3: CASQNYRTAGDKDPLGGEQYF
V: TRBV7-9; J: TRBJ2-3; size: NA; D: TRBD2; DNA: TGTGCCAGCAGCTGGGTAGCGGGATCCACAGATACGCAGTATTTT; CDR3: CASSWVAGSTDTQYF
V: TRBV5-1; J: TRBJ1-1; size: NA; D: NA; DNA: TGCGCCAGCAGCTTGGTTGGGGACATGAACACTGAAGCTTTCTTT; CDR3: CASSLVGDMNTEAFF
V: TRBV5-6; J: TRBJ2-7; size: NA; D: NA; DNA: TGTGCCAGCAGTTCGATAGCCGGCGAGCAGTACTTC; CDR3: CASSSIAGEQYF
V: TRBV13; J: TRBJ2-7; size: NA; D: NA; DNA: TGTGCCAGCAGCTTATCAGGAAGGACTACCTACGAGCAGTACTTC; CDR3: CASSLSGRTTYEQYF
V: TRBV5-4; J: TRBJ1-2; size: NA; D: NA; DNA: TGTGCCAGCAGCTCCGCCAGAGTGTCTGGCTACACCTTC; CDR3: CASSSARVSGYTF
V: TRBV7-9; J: TRBJ2-1; size: NA; D: NA; DNA: TGTGCCAGCAGCCCGTTCTTAACATACAGGGAGGCGGAGCAGTTCTTC; CDR3: CASSPFLTYREAEQFF
V: TRBV7-9; J: TRBJ2-7; size: NA; D: TRBD2; DNA: TGTGCCAGCAGCCCTAGCGGGAGGGAATTTGACGAGCAGTACTTC; CDR3: CASSPSGREFDEQYF
V: TRBV11-2; J: TRBJ2-7; size: NA; D: NA; DNA: TGTGCCAGCAGCCGGGTTCGAGGTCCCCTTAACTCCTACGAGCAGTACTTC; CDR3: CASSRVRGPLNSYEQYF
V: TRBV7-9; J: TRBJ2-3; size: NA; D: NA; DNA: TGTGCCAGCAGCTCACCCCAGGGACACCGCACAGATACGCAGTATTTT; CDR3: CASSSPQGHRTDTQYF
V: TRBV5-1; J: TRBJ2-2; size: NA; D: TRBD1; DNA: TGCGCCAGCAGCCAACAGGGGGACACCGGGGAGCTGTTTTTT; CDR3: CASSQQGDTGELFF
V: TRBV4-1; J: TRBJ2-4; size: once; D: TRBD1; DNA: TGCGCCAGCAGCCAAGCGGGGACAGGGAAGTATGAAAACATTCAGTACTTC; CDR3: CASSQAGTGKYENIQYF